Listed below are T cell receptor beta chains from one sample, sequenced in a study of T cell repertoires in cytomegalovirus infection. No cognate antigen is known for these TCRs. TCRdb processed the reads anew with MiXCR; each CDR3 protein has one entry. Counted here are approximately 730,000 distinct CDR3 sequences, 25% to 35% occurring once; the ten biggest clones make up approximately 14%. Specimen: cultured CD8+ T cells from PBMCs, collected from culture after CMV antigen stimulation. These TCRs come from a human donor in good health (CMV status not recorded). Some clones in this sample may be carry-over from other donors' samples. CDR3s include the opening cysteine and the closing phenylalanine or tryptophan. D genes are given only for firm matches. Only some rows state a clone size, as once, few, many or a class for expanded clones.

j_call: TRBJ2-1; v_call: TRBV9; d_call: TRBD2; clone_size: -; cdr3_aa: CASSGRGLAGHNEQFF; cdr3_nt: TGTGCCAGCAGTGGGCGGGGTCTAGCGGGCCACAATGAGCAGTTCTTC
j_call: TRBJ2-2; v_call: TRBV12-3/TRBV12-4; d_call: TRBD2; clone_size: -; cdr3_aa: CASSWEGPNTGELFF; cdr3_nt: TGTGCCAGCAGTTGGGAGGGCCCGAACACCGGGGAGCTGTTTTTT
j_call: TRBJ2-3; v_call: TRBV7-3; d_call: -; clone_size: -; cdr3_aa: CASSSGGSDTQYF; cdr3_nt: TGTGCCAGCAGCTCAGGGGGGTCAGATACGCAGTATTTT
j_call: TRBJ2-1; v_call: TRBV6-2/TRBV6-3; d_call: -; clone_size: -; cdr3_aa: CASSSPRGPSRNEQIF; cdr3_nt: TGTGCCAGCAGTTCTCCTCGCGGGCCGTCCCGAAATGAGCAGATCTTC
j_call: TRBJ2-2; v_call: TRBV6-6; d_call: TRBD2; clone_size: -; cdr3_aa: CASSWLAGGRNTGELFF; cdr3_nt: TGTGCCAGCAGCTGGCTAGCGGGGGGGCGGAACACCGGGGAGCTGTTTTTT
j_call: TRBJ1-3; v_call: TRBV19; d_call: -; clone_size: few; cdr3_aa: CASSDGTAGNTIYF; cdr3_nt: TGTGCCAGTAGTGACGGGACCGCCGGCAACACCATATATTTT
j_call: TRBJ2-1; v_call: TRBV27; d_call: -; clone_size: -; cdr3_aa: CASSGLERDEQFF; cdr3_nt: TGTGCCAGCAGTGGTCTAGAGAGGGATGAGCAGTTCTTC
j_call: TRBJ2-5; v_call: TRBV7-9; d_call: -; clone_size: few; cdr3_aa: CASSLPARGLQETQYF; cdr3_nt: TGTGCCAGCAGCTTACCAGCTCGGGGGCTACAAGAGACCCAGTACTTC
j_call: TRBJ2-1; v_call: TRBV19; d_call: TRBD2; clone_size: few; cdr3_aa: CASSIAPTLLAGGLEQFF; cdr3_nt: TGTGCCAGTAGTATAGCCCCCACCCTTCTAGCGGGGGGGCTTGAGCAGTTCTTC
j_call: TRBJ1-5; v_call: TRBV28; d_call: -; clone_size: -; cdr3_aa: CASSIGTSNQPQHF; cdr3_nt: TGTGCCAGCAGTATCGGGACTAGCAATCAGCCCCAGCATTTT
j_call: TRBJ2-1; v_call: TRBV9; d_call: -; clone_size: -; cdr3_aa: CASSVEAQGPNEQFF; cdr3_nt: TGTGCCAGCAGCGTAGAAGCTCAGGGTCCAAATGAGCAGTTCTTC
j_call: TRBJ2-6; v_call: TRBV6-1; d_call: TRBD1; clone_size: few; cdr3_aa: CASIDRVGANVLTF; cdr3_nt: TGTGCCAGTATAGACAGGGTTGGGGCCAACGTCCTGACTTTC
j_call: TRBJ2-5; v_call: TRBV5-1; d_call: TRBD2; clone_size: -; cdr3_aa: CASSSGLADLSRETQYF; cdr3_nt: TGCGCCAGCAGCTCGGGACTAGCGGACCTCTCTCGAGAGACCCAGTACTTC
j_call: TRBJ2-1; v_call: TRBV25-1; d_call: -; clone_size: many; cdr3_aa: CASSAQVEQFF; cdr3_nt: TGTGCCAGCAGTGCCCAGGTGGAGCAGTTCTTC
j_call: TRBJ2-7; v_call: TRBV10-2; d_call: TRBD1; clone_size: few; cdr3_aa: CASTSISGTANYEQYF; cdr3_nt: TGCGCCAGCACCTCAATTTCCGGGACAGCTAACTACGAGCAGTACTTC
j_call: TRBJ2-5; v_call: TRBV7-9; d_call: TRBD2; clone_size: few; cdr3_aa: CASRRGDTQETQYF; cdr3_nt: TGTGCCAGCAGGCGGGGGGACACCCAAGAGACCCAGTACTTC
j_call: TRBJ2-2; v_call: TRBV28; d_call: -; clone_size: -; cdr3_aa: CASKRITGELFF; cdr3_nt: TGTGCCAGCAAAAGAATCACCGGGGAGCTGTTTTTT
j_call: TRBJ2-1; v_call: TRBV12-5; d_call: -; clone_size: many; cdr3_aa: CASGWVSPYDGGYNEQFF; cdr3_nt: TGTGCTAGTGGTTGGGTATCCCCGTACGATGGCGGCTACAATGAGCAGTTCTTC
j_call: TRBJ1-5; v_call: TRBV7-8; d_call: -; clone_size: many; cdr3_aa: CASSLARTGPNQPQHF; cdr3_nt: TGTGCCAGCAGCTTAGCGCGTACAGGGCCGAATCAGCCCCAGCATTTT
j_call: TRBJ2-5; v_call: TRBV7-9; d_call: -; clone_size: few; cdr3_aa: CASSLGGRALYQETQYF; cdr3_nt: TGTGCCAGCAGCTTGGGGGGCAGGGCCTTATACCAAGAGACCCAGTACTTC